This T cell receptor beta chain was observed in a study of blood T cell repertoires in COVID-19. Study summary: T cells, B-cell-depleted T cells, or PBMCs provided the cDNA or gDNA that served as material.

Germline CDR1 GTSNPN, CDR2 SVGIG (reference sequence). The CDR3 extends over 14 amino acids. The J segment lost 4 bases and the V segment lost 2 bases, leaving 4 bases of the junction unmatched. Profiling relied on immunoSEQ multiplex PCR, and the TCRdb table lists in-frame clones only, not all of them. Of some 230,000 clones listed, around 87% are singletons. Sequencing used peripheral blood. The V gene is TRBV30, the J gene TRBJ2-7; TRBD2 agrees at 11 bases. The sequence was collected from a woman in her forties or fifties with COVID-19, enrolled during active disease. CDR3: CAWSIRLAGYEQYF. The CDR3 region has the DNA TGTGCCTGGAGTATTCGACTAGCGGGGTACGAGCAGTACTTC.